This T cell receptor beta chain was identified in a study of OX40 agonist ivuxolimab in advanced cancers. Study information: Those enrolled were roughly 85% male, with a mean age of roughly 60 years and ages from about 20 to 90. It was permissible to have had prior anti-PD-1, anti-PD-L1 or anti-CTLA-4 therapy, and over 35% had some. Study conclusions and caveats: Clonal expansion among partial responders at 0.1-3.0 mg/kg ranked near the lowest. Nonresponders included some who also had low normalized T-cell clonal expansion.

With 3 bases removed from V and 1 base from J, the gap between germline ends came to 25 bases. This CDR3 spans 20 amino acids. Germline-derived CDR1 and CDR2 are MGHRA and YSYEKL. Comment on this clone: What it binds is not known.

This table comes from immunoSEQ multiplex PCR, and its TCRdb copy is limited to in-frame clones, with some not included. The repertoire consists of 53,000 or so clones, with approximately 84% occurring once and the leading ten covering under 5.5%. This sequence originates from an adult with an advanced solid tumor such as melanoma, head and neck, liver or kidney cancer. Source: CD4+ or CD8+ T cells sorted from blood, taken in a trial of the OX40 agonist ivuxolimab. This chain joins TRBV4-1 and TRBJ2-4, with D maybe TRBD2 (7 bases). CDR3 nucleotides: TGCGCCAGCAGCCAGGACTGGGGGGGCTCCACGGCTTCGGCCAAAAACATTCAGTACTTC. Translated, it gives CASSQDWGGSTASAKNIQYF.